The 13 T cell receptor beta chains given below trace back to one sample, sequenced in a study of shared T cell receptors in the human thymus. The method was immunoSEQ multiplex PCR; TCRdb's version includes in-frame clones alone and lacks a portion of them. Found here are just under 550,000 clones, more than 75% of them singletons; the top ten hold about 0.012%. This sample was also put to use in a study of human thymus T cells.

What was sequenced was thymocytes. All receptors derive from a boy under two years old with a congenital heart defect.

This clone has only a few counts. V usage is TRBV27 and J usage is TRBJ1-2, with 10 bases lining up with TRBD1. V was clipped by 4 bases and J by 5 bases; unmatched bases: 7. Germline V CDR1 and CDR2: MNHEY, SMNVEV (reference sequence). The CDR3 totals 15 residues. The CDR3 DNA sequence: TGTGCCAGCAGTTCACCCGGGACAGGGGTATATGGCTACACCTTC. Translated: CASSSPGTGVYGYTF.

Concerning this clone itself: Germline is not matched at one junction end, which may reflect a read error. The chain combines TRBV7-2 with TRBJ2-4; 12 positions match TRBD2. This CDR3 spans 14 amino acids. Germline CDR1 and CDR2: SGHTA and FQGNSA. CDR3 amino acids: CASSYGLAGNVQYF. The CDR3 region has the DNA TGTGCCAGCAGTTACGGACTAGCGGGAAACGTTCAGTACTTC.

The genes are TRBV4-1 and TRBJ2-3, with 9 nucleotides matching TRBD2. The CDR3 has 17 residues. The germline gives CDR1 MGHRA, CDR2 YSYEKL. V shed 0 bases and J 2 bases; nucleotides not matched to a gene: 6. CDR3 in amino acids: CASSQDWLAGYTDTQYF. The DNA of the CDR3 is TGCGCCAGCAGCCAAGATTGGCTAGCGGGGTACACAGATACGCAGTATTTT.

This clone was seen more than once but under ten times. The chain is built from TRBV28 and TRBJ2-5, with unresolved D. Germline lookup yields CDR1 MDHEN and CDR2 SYDVKM. V was cut by 3 bases and J by 0 bases, with 11 bases left in between. The CDR3 sequence is 15 residues long. The CDR3 coding sequence is TGTGCCAGCAGTTTTGTTCGTATCGACCAAGAGACCCAGTACTTC. Its protein product is CASSFVRIDQETQYF.

There are a few counts of this clone. V gene TRBV6-6 combines with J gene TRBJ2-7; D not resolved. V lost 2 bases, J lost 3 bases, and 8 bases lay in between. The CDR3 sequence is 13 residues long. The germline V gene encodes CDR1 MNHNY and CDR2 SVGAGI (reference sequence). The CDR3 sequence: CASSYPDNYEQYF. For the CDR3, the DNA is TGTGCCAGCAGTTACCCCGACAACTACGAGCAGTACTTC.

The chain uses TRBV19 and TRBJ2-5; D is possibly TRBD2 (5 bases). CDR3 size: 16 residues. V was clipped by 1 base and J by 2 bases, with 14 bases between them. Germline assignment: CDR1 LNHDA and CDR2 SQIVND (reference sequence). The CDR3 sequence: CASSIAMATKQETQYF. CDR3 bases: TGTGCCAGTAGTATAGCTATGGCGACTAAACAAGAGACCCAGTACTTC.

The chain uses TRBV11-3 and TRBJ1-2; 10 bases agree with TRBD1. V shed 5 bases and J 7 bases; nucleotides not matched to a gene: 4. This CDR3 has 13 residues. CDR1 is SGHNT, CDR2 YENEEA, per germline. The chain's CDR3 is CASSVGQGVGYTF. In nucleotides, the CDR3 is TGTGCCAGCAGCGTCGGACAGGGGGTTGGCTACACCTTC.

This clone was seen a single time. CDR3 region: CASSLARRRLAATYEQYF. CDR3 nucleotide sequence: TGCGCCAGCAGCTTGGCCCGGCGCCGACTAGCGGCCACCTACGAGCAGTACTTC. The chain combines TRBV5-1 with TRBJ2-7, with 9 bases fitting TRBD2. CDR3 length equals 18 residues. Germline-derived CDR1 and CDR2 are SGHRS and YFSETQ. After removal of 0 bases from V and 2 bases from J, the junction contained 12 bases not matched to a gene.

The rearrangement joins TRBV9 to TRBJ2-1; 7 bases align to TRBD1. Trimming at V came to 0 bases and at J to 6 bases, leaving 3 bases not matched to a gene. CDR3 length equals 14 residues. Germline CDR1 reads SGDLS; CDR2 reads YYNGEE. CDR3 DNA: TGTGCCAGCAGCGTAGCAGGGGGACGCAATGAGCAGTTCTTC. Its translation: CASSVAGGRNEQFF. The complete variable domain, with remaining parts taken from reference TRBV9 and TRBJ2-1, reads DSGVTQTPKHLITATGQRVTLRCSPRSGDLSVYWYQQSLDQGLQFLIQYYNGEERAKGNILERFSAQQFPDLHSELNLSSLELGDSALYFCASSVAGGRNEQFFGPGTRLTVL.

The chain links TRBV29-1 to TRBJ2-1, with 7 nucleotides matching TRBD2. The CDR3 consists of 14 residues. J was trimmed by 0 bases and V by 3 bases; bases with no gene match: 2. The germline CDR1 and CDR2 sequences are SQVTM and ANQGSEA. CDR3 DNA: TGCAGCGTTGACAGCGGGGCCTCCTACAATGAGCAGTTCTTC. This codes for CSVDSGASYNEQFF.

This clone has a handful of counts. This chain joins TRBV7-2 and TRBJ2-1; TRBD2 matches 16 bases. V trimming: 6 bases; J trimming: 6 bases; junction bases outside the gene matches: 11. The germline V gene encodes CDR1 SGHTA and CDR2 FQGNSA. This CDR3 spans 18 amino acids. The CDR3 bases are TGTGCCAGCAGTTGGCCCGGGACTAGCGGGAGGGCCTCCAATGAGCAGTTCTTC. Protein: CASSWPGTSGRASNEQFF.

The chain links TRBV29-1 to TRBJ2-5; tentatively, D is TRBD2 (6 bases). CDR3 length equals 15 residues. Trimming removed 6 bases from V and 5 bases from J, with 22 bases in between. The V gene's germline CDR1 is SQVTM and CDR2 ANQGSEA. CDR3 sequence reads: CSVQSGTAGGETQYF. CDR3 DNA: TGCAGCGTACAGTCCGGGACTGCGGGCGGGGAGACCCAGTACTTC.

CDR3 bases: TGTGCCAGCAGGGGGACAGCTAAAGATGGCTACACCTTC. Its translation is CASRGTAKDGYTF. The V and J genes are TRBV11-2 and TRBJ1-2, with TRBD1 matching over 7 bases. The CDR3 is 13 amino acids. Trimming cost V 6 bases and J 6 bases; bases outside gene matches: 7. Germline V lookup: CDR1 SGHAT, CDR2 FQNNGV.